This T cell receptor (beta chain) was sequenced in a study of Ad26.COV2.S vaccination and SARS-CoV-2 variants. Generated by immunoSEQ multiplex PCR, the TCRdb table keeps only in-frame clones and is missing some. Among approximately 410,000 clones, approximately 90% were seen once, and the ten largest hold roughly 4%. The treatment here: 19 received Ad26.COV2.S at low or high dose, single or two shots; 5 received placebo; per-sample allocation not given. Collection of the samples took place on day 63 after the first injection of vaccine or placebo. V gave up 5 bases and J gave up 2 bases; unmatched junction bases: 7. CDR1 and CDR2 from the germline V gene are SSHAT and FNYEAQ (reference sequence). This CDR3 contains 15 residues. This clone was detected only once.

The specimen was peripheral blood, collected in a trial of Ad26.COV2.S vaccine versus placebo. The V gene is TRBV7-7, the J gene TRBJ2-7; 9 bases are a match to TRBD1. The sequence came from a person between 18 and 59 years old who received the Ad26.COV2.S COVID-19 vaccine or a placebo. CDR3 region: CASSPGTGPTYEQYF. For the CDR3, the DNA is TGTGCCAGCAGCCCCGGGACAGGGCCAACCTACGAGCAGTACTTC.